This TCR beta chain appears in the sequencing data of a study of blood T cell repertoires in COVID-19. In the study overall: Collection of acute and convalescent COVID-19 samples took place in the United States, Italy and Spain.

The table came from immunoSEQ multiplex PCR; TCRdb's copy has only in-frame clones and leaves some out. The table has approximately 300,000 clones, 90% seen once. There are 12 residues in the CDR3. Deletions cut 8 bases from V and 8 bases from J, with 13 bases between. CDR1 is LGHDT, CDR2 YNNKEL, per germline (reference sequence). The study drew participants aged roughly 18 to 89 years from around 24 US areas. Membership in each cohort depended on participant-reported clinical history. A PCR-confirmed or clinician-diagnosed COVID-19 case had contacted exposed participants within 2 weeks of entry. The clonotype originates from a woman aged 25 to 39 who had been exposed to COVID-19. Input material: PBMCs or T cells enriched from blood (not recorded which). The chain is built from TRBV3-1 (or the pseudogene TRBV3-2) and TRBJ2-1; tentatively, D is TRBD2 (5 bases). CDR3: CASADFPDEQFF. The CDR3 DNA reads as TGTGCCAGCGCGGACTTCCCCGATGAGCAGTTCTTC.